The following is a TCR beta chain sequence with its context. This clone was counted a single time. Its antigen has not been determined. Base-call qualities are not available, and no considerably larger clone is one nucleotide away. According to the study, the label for this sample's treatment or condition signals: about 20 received Ad26.COV2.S at low or high dose, single or two shots; several received placebo; per-sample allocation not given. Repertoires of vaccine and placebo recipients were sequenced from samples collected on day 63 after the first injection. Between 29 July and 7 August 2020, Cohort 1b enrolled some 25 adults aged 18-55 years at one site in Boston, USA. Ad26.COV2.S was a replication-incompetent adenovirus type 26 vector expressing a prefusion-stabilized SARS-CoV-2 spike protein from the original Wuhan strain. This sample is drawn from a study of Ad26.COV2.S vaccination and SARS-CoV-2 variants (dated by TCRdb to the early 2020s). General notes on the study: Vaccine-arm donors came from COV1001, a multicentre, randomized, double-blind, placebo-controlled phase I-IIa trial of Ad26.COV2.S in healthy adults. Dosing of Ad26.COV2.S was intramuscular, at either 5x10^10 or 1x10^11 viral particles, delivered as one shot or as two shots spaced 56 days apart. Sequencing of the TCRbeta repertoire served to evaluate the specificity and breadth of SARS-CoV-2-reactive T cell receptors following Ad26.COV2.S vaccination. A total of around 32 samples were included in the TCR-sequenced set, comprising about 20 Ad26.COV2.S vaccine recipients, 5 placebo recipients and 8 SARS-CoV-2 convalescent individuals. Participants in the trial were split at random into five groups of five each, receiving low-dose or high-dose Ad26.COV2.S once or twice, or else placebo on both occasions. Investigators did not know the trial group allocation while performing experiments and assessing outcomes. General study outcomes and caveats: The study was not powered to compare responses between vaccine doses or regimens. After vaccination, substantial breadth of spike-specific CD8+ and CD4+ T cell responses was reported. Vaccine and placebo recipients had similar non-spike TCR breadth, a finding consistent with the vaccine containing only spike. It was noted by the authors that total T cell responses may have been underestimated by the TCR breadth and depth analyses. Spike-specific TCR breadth was higher in Ad26.COV2.S recipients than in placebo recipients (P = 0.0014).

TCRbeta CDR3 regions were sequenced with the immunoSEQ Assay. After extraction, genomic DNA underwent amplification by bias-controlled multiplex PCR, followed by high-throughput sequencing. The study's processing was this. Collapsing and filtering of sequences were performed to quantify the absolute abundance of each unique TCRbeta CDR3 region. T cell fraction was estimated by normalizing TCRbeta template counts to usable DNA, which was measured by amplifying reference genes present in all nucleated cells. Repertoire TCRs were annotated as SARS-CoV-2-specific when V gene, CDR3 amino acid sequence and J gene were exactly matched to a known reactive TCR set. The reference SARS-CoV-2 TCR set was obtained from MIRA and was filtered for enrichment in COVID-19-positive ImmuneCODE repertoires, whereby public or cross-reactive TCRs were removed. Using the MIRA antigens, annotated TCRs were further analysed by specific ORF or by position within an ORF. Depth was the summed frequency of annotated unique rearrangements, while breadth was defined as annotated unique rearrangements over total unique productive rearrangements. Group comparisons of TCR breadth used two-sided Wilcoxon rank-sum tests. The table comes from immuneACCESS by way of TCRdb, which keeps in-frame sequences with V and J called. Part of the clones is missing from these tables; in studies checked, under half for an unresolved V gene and the rest for unknown reasons. V and J calls and clone size follow that table, whereas D and trimming were derived from the DNA. The sample table lists about 350,000 clones, around 88% of them with a count of one. The ten largest clones take up around 10% of the sample.

The V end loses 6 bases and the J end loses 7 bases, and a stretch of 22 bases separates them. The cysteine opens and the phenylalanine closes a CDR3 of 16 amino acids. Left in the record is the CDR3 DNA by itself, 48 bases read in frame from the first base. The germline V gene (reference sequence) specifies MNHNY as CDR1 and SVGAGI as CDR2. This TCR was recovered from a person between 18 and 65 years old who received the Ad26.COV2.S COVID-19 vaccine or a placebo. The sample was peripheral blood, taken in a trial of Ad26.COV2.S vaccine versus placebo. The chain links TRBV6-6 with TRBJ1-5; no D gene call is confident. DNA sequence: TGTGCCAGCAGGAGACGACTGGGCCATCAAGGACAGCCCCAGCATTTT. Translated, it reads CASRRRLGHQGQPQHF.